This TCR beta chain is from a study of T cell responses to AZD1222 COVID-19 vaccine. CDR1 and CDR2 (germline): SGHVS, FNYEAQ. The CDR3 has 15 residues. Trimming took 5 bases from V and 10 from J; bases not matched to a gene: 13. With respect to this clone: The antigen is not known.

The protocol was immunoSEQ multiplex PCR, while the TCRdb copy is restricted to in-frame clones and leaves out a portion. The table records roughly 100,000 clones, over 80% of them present only once. Findings and limits, study-wide: Following two doses of AZD1222, Spike-specific TCR breadth and depth rose. It should be noted that donors were predominantly white British and more often female, and clonal diversity was possibly underestimated.

The sample was peripheral blood, taken on day 0 of AZD1222 vaccination. The sequence derives from an adult in good health. V is TRBV7-6 and J is TRBJ2-1; 8 positions match TRBD2. The CDR3 sequence: CASSALGSGGSEQFF. The CDR3 bases are TGTGCCAGCAGCGCGCTTGGGAGCGGGGGTAGCGAGCAGTTCTTC.